The 26 T cell receptor beta chains below all came from one sample that was sequenced in a study of cytomegalovirus exposure and HLA in healthy donors. 60 Vbeta and 13 Jbeta primers were used in PCR. Assay used: immunoSEQ multiplex PCR; TCRdb lists only in-frame clones, some missing. The sample totals 200,000 to 250,000 clones. The sample consisted of PBMCs. The receptors derive from a woman aged 25-40 years in good health and CMV-seropositive.

The genes are TRBV13 and TRBJ2-1; D is unclear. The CDR3 contains 11 residues. The V gene's germline CDR1 is PRHDT and CDR2 FYEKMQ (reference sequence). The ends were cut back, 0 bases at V and 12 bases at J, with 6 bases in the middle. The CDR3 DNA is TGTGCCAGCAGCTTAGGTGGCCGGCAGTTCTTC. Protein sequence: CASSLGGRQFF.

V gene TRBV6-1 combines with J gene TRBJ2-3; 11 positions match TRBD2. The CDR3 has 15 residues. V gave up 8 bases and J gave up 5 bases; unmatched junction bases: 9. Germline CDR1 is MNHNS and CDR2 is SASEGT. The CDR3 sequence is CASRAIAGGQDTQYF. As DNA, the CDR3 is TGTGCCAGCCGAGCAATAGCGGGGGGGCAAGATACGCAGTATTTT.

The rearrangement uses TRBV27 and TRBJ2-3; D ambiguous. The V and J ends lost 5 bases and 7 bases respectively, with 13 bases between them. Germline values: CDR1 MNHEY, CDR2 SMNVEV (reference sequence). The CDR3 sequence is 13 residues long. In DNA, the CDR3 is TGTGCCAGCAGTCGAGTAGACTCGTATACGCAGTATTTT. As protein: CASSRVDSYTQYF.

The rearrangement joins TRBV14 to TRBJ2-1; TRBD2 agrees at 8 bases. The germline gives CDR1 SGHDN, CDR2 FVKESK. The CDR3 has 15 residues. The V and J ends lost 4 bases and 3 bases, in that order; junction bases with no gene match: 5. The chain's CDR3 is CASSLAGTVYNEQFF. CDR3 in DNA: TGTGCCAGCAGCCTAGCGGGAACCGTCTACAATGAGCAGTTCTTC.

The CDR3 is CAISETRGDPNSNYGYTF. The CDR3 DNA follows: TGTGCCATCAGTGAGACTCGGGGGGACCCCAACTCCAACTATGGCTACACCTTC. The chain has TRBV10-3 and TRBJ1-2, with D possibly TRBD1 on 5 matching bases. The V end lost 2 bases, the J end lost 2 bases, and 21 bases lay between the germline ends. Germline-derived CDR1 and CDR2 are ENHRY and SYGVKD. The CDR3 has 18 residues.

The chain employs TRBV4-1 and TRBJ2-7; D possibly corresponds to TRBD2 (5 bases). The CDR3 has 13 amino acids. The germline V gene has CDR1 MGHRA and CDR2 YSYEKL. V shed 2 bases and J shed 4 bases, with 9 bases lying between them. In DNA form, the CDR3 reads TGCGCCAGCAGCCAATCCAGCGGTTACGAGCAGTACTTC. It is translated as CASSQSSGYEQYF.

The gene calls are TRBV14 and TRBJ2-1, with D possibly TRBD2 on 6 matching bases. Germline-derived CDR1 and CDR2 are SGHDN and FVKESK. V was pared by 5 bases and J by 2 bases, with 10 bases between. This CDR3 is built from 14 residues. CDR3 protein: CASSSSDPYNEQFF. The CDR3, as DNA: TGTGCCAGCAGCTCTAGCGATCCCTACAATGAGCAGTTCTTC.

The chain is built from TRBV10-3 and TRBJ2-7, with 7 bases that match TRBD2. Trimming removed 11 bases from V and 3 bases from J; junction bases left unmatched: 10. Germline V gene lookup returns CDR1 ENHRY and CDR2 SYGVKD. The CDR3 spans 13 residues. CDR3 coding DNA: TGTGCCTACTCAGTACGGGAGGACTACGAGCAGTACTTC. Protein product: CAYSVREDYEQYF.

The chain links TRBV15 to TRBJ1-4, with TRBD1 matching over 9 bases. Germline lookup yields CDR1 LNHNV and CDR2 YYDKDF (reference sequence). The CDR3 extends over 14 amino acids. After removal of 6 bases from V and 5 bases from J, the junction contained 4 bases not matched to a gene. The CDR3 DNA follows: TGTGCCACCAGTATGGGACAGGGAAATGAAAAACTGTTTTTT. Translation: CATSMGQGNEKLFF.

The chain recombines TRBV5-1 with TRBJ2-3, with 7 bases fitting TRBD2. CDR3 length: 18 residues. CDR1 SGHRS and CDR2 YFSETQ come from the germline V gene. After removal of 2 bases from V and 2 bases from J, the junction contained 14 bases not matched to a gene. CDR3 region: CASSLPYGRAGLTDTQYF. CDR3 in DNA: TGCGCCAGCAGCTTACCCTACGGAAGAGCGGGGCTCACAGATACGCAGTATTTT.

The V call is TRBV7-2, the J call TRBJ1-5; no firm D call. The length of the CDR3 is 17 residues. The germline gives CDR1 SGHTA, CDR2 FQGNSA. The V end was cut by 1 base, the J end by 5 bases, with 18 bases between. CDR3 amino acids: CASSLVWRVKRDQPQHF. The CDR3 DNA reads as TGTGCCAGCAGCTTAGTTTGGAGGGTTAAACGGGATCAGCCCCAGCATTTT.

This chain uses TRBV7-2 with TRBJ2-5, with TRBD2 matching 13 bases. Trimming cost V 5 bases and J 11 bases; bases outside gene matches: 11. The CDR3 has 15 amino acids. Germline CDR1 reads SGHTA; CDR2 reads FQGNSA. CDR3 in DNA: TGTGCCAGCAGCGCCCGACTAGCGGGAGGCTACAAGCAGTACTTC. Its protein is CASSARLAGGYKQYF.

The chain carries TRBV2 and TRBJ1-3; 8 bases line up with TRBD1. Germline CDR1 is SNHLY and CDR2 is FYNNEI. V was clipped by 1 base and J by 0 bases; unmatched bases: 17. The CDR3 covers 21 residues. In DNA, the CDR3 is TGTGCCAGCAGTGAAGTTTCAAGTAGGACAGGGCCCCTATACTCTGGAAACACCATATATTTT. It specifies CASSEVSSRTGPLYSGNTIYF.

The chain employs TRBV6-5 and TRBJ2-6, with D perhaps TRBD2 (5 bases). V lost 0 bases, J lost 12 bases, and 9 bases lay in between. Germline CDR1 and CDR2: MNHEY and SVGAGI. CDR3 length: 13 amino acids. CDR3 protein: CASSYSIGSVLTF. For the CDR3, the DNA is TGTGCCAGCAGTTACTCGATAGGGAGCGTCCTGACTTTC.

CDR3 in DNA: TGTGCCAGCAGCCCAACCGGCGGGGGGGATTCACCCCTCCACTTT. Amino acids: CASSPTGGGDSPLHF. This chain links TRBV6-5 with TRBJ1-6; a weak D match, TRBD1 (5 bases). V dropped 6 bases and J dropped 8 bases, with 17 bases sitting between them. The CDR3 runs to 15 residues. The germline V gene has CDR1 MNHEY and CDR2 SVGAGI.

The rearrangement uses TRBV5-6 and TRBJ2-4; no clear D. CDR1 SGHDT and CDR2 YYEEEE come from the germline V gene. Trimming pared 1 base from V and 9 bases from J, leaving 17 bases between. The CDR3 has 15 amino acids. The CDR3 nucleotides read TGTGCCAGCAGCTTGCTTAATGGGCCCAGCAGCATTCAGTACTTC. Its protein is CASSLLNGPSSIQYF.

The chain links TRBV9 to TRBJ2-7; possible D gene TRBD1, 5 bases. The germline CDR1 and CDR2 sequences are SGDLS and YYNGEE. The V end lost 0 bases, the J end lost 1 base, and 14 bases lay between the germline ends. The CDR3 has 16 amino acids. Written as DNA, the CDR3 is TGTGCCAGCAGCGTAGGCCTGGGGCTAGGGTCCTACGAGCAGTACTTC. Translating gives CASSVGLGLGSYEQYF.

The gene calls are TRBV27 and TRBJ2-7; TRBD1 matches 9 bases. This CDR3 is 14 amino acids long. The J segment lost 4 bases and the V segment lost 4 bases, leaving 5 bases of the junction unmatched. Looked up from germline, CDR1 is MNHEY and CDR2 is SMNVEV (reference sequence). CDR3 sequence (DNA): TGTGCCAGCAGTTGGGGACAGGGACTATACGAGCAGTACTTC. Amino acid sequence: CASSWGQGLYEQYF.

The chain uses TRBV7-2 and TRBJ2-1; D unclear. CDR1 is SGHTA and CDR2 is FQGNSA in the germline V gene. Trimming removed 3 bases from V and 8 bases from J, with 17 bases in between. The CDR3 contains 15 residues. The CDR3, as DNA: TGTGCCAGCAGCTTGAACCGCTTTCTACGAGATGAGCAGTTCTTC. This sequence encodes CASSLNRFLRDEQFF.

The V call is TRBV27, the J call TRBJ1-5; perhaps TRBD1 as D (6 bases). Germline CDR1 MNHEY, CDR2 SMNVEV (reference sequence). V lost 6 bases to trimming and J lost 7 bases, with 13 bases between them. This CDR3 contains 13 residues. Here the CDR3 DNA reads TGTGCCAGCAGCTTCACAGGGACCCAGCCCCAGCATTTT. Translation gives CASSFTGTQPQHF.

V is TRBV5-4 and J is TRBJ1-1; a possible D gene is TRBD1 (5 bases). The germline gives CDR1 SGHNT, CDR2 YYREEE (reference sequence). The V end lost 2 bases, the J end lost 6 bases, and 14 bases lay between the germline ends. The CDR3 covers 14 residues. CDR3 sequence: CASSLVSGSPEAFF. Here the CDR3 DNA reads TGTGCCAGCAGCTTAGTCTCAGGGTCCCCTGAAGCTTTCTTT.

The chain has TRBV5-1 and TRBJ2-5; D unclear. Germline CDR1 reads SGHRS; CDR2 reads YFSETQ. V lost 1 base to trimming and J lost 2 bases, with 6 bases between them. The CDR3 consists of 13 residues. The CDR3 protein is CASSLTKQETQYF. The CDR3 bases are TGCGCCAGCAGCTTGACTAAACAAGAGACCCAGTACTTC.

V is TRBV6-6 and J is TRBJ1-5; D is uncertain. The germline V gene encodes CDR1 MNHNY and CDR2 SVGAGI (reference sequence). Trimming shortened V by 0 bases and J by 5 bases, and 5 bases separated the two germline ends. This CDR3 is built from 13 residues. The CDR3 is CASSYSEDQPQHF. In DNA form, the CDR3 reads TGTGCCAGCAGTTACTCGGAGGATCAGCCCCAGCATTTT.

This chain links TRBV30 with TRBJ2-3; D is unresolved. The CDR3 runs to 13 residues. The V end was cut by 6 bases, the J end by 6 bases, with 16 bases between. Germline-derived CDR1 and CDR2 are GTSNPN and SVGIG (reference sequence). The CDR3 region has the DNA TGTGCCTGTCCGGGTTCTTACGTGGATACGCAGTATTTT. Protein sequence: CACPGSYVDTQYF.

V gene TRBV7-2 combines with J gene TRBJ2-1, with 8 bases that match TRBD2. CDR1 and CDR2 from the germline V gene are SGHTA and FQGNSA. V lost 4 bases to trimming and J lost 4 bases; unmatched junction nucleotides: 9. The CDR3 length is 16 residues. The CDR3 reads CASSSSGSGGYNEQFF. The DNA of the CDR3 is TGTGCCAGCAGCTCCAGCGGGAGCGGGGGATACAATGAGCAGTTCTTC. The full variable domain, rest sourced from reference TRBV7-2 and TRBJ2-1, is GAGVSQSPSNKVTEKGKDVELRCDPISGHTALYWYRQSLGQGLEFLIYFQGNSAPDKSGLPSDRFSAERTGGSVSTLTIQRTQQEDSAVYLCASSSSGSGGYNEQFFGPGTRLTVL.

The rearrangement uses TRBV7-2 and TRBJ1-1; 9 bases fit TRBD1. CDR1 is SGHTA and CDR2 is FQGNSA in the germline V gene. The J segment lost 1 base and the V segment lost 5 bases, leaving 5 bases of the junction unmatched. This CDR3 has 15 amino acids. The CDR3 DNA sequence: TGTGCCAGCAGCCCACAGGGGGCCCGGAACACTGAAGCTTTCTTT. Amino acid sequence: CASSPQGARNTEAFF. Complete variable domain (other parts from reference TRBV7-2 and TRBJ1-1): GAGVSQSPSNKVTEKGKDVELRCDPISGHTALYWYRQSLGQGLEFLIYFQGNSAPDKSGLPSDRFSAERTGGSVSTLTIQRTQQEDSAVYLCASSPQGARNTEAFFGQGTRLTVV.